The T cell receptor beta chain described here comes from a study of blood T cell repertoires in COVID-19. Turning to the study itself: From T cells, B-cell-depleted T cells, or PBMCs came the material, which was cDNA or gDNA.

CDR1 is SGHNT and CDR2 is YYREEE in the germline V gene (reference sequence). The CDR3 totals 15 residues. The V segment lost 4 bases and the J segment 4 bases; nucleotides outside the gene matches: 7. Here immunoSEQ multiplex PCR was the method, and the copy in TCRdb shows in-frame clones only, minus some. The data hold roughly 300,000 clones, with around 87% observed a single time. Residents of under 25 US areas, aged roughly 18 to 89 years, made up the participants. Cohort placement rested on clinical history that participants reported themselves. For recovered donors of Cohort 3, there were two negative PCRs, clearance, or symptom resolution.

Specimen: PBMCs or T cells enriched from blood (not recorded which). The chain joins TRBV5-4 to TRBJ1-4, with TRBD1 matching 7 bases. This sequence was found in a woman aged 25 to 45 who had recovered from COVID-19. For the CDR3, the DNA is TGTGCCAGCAGCACCTGGACAGGCGATAATGAAAAACTGTTTTTT. It codes for CASSTWTGDNEKLFF. Full variable domain (rest looked up from reference TRBV5-4 and TRBJ1-4): ETGVTQSPTHLIKTRGQQVTLRCSSQSGHNTVSWYQQALGQGPQFIFQYYREEENGRGNFPPRFSGLQFPNYSSELNVNALELDDSALYLCASSTWTGDNEKLFFGSGTQLSVL.